This record looks at one TCR beta chain sequence and its context. Its antigen is as yet unknown. The data derive from a study of T-cell reconstitution after alpha-beta-depleted transplantation in children. Study-wide points: At day 60, the high TCRbeta diversity found in some patients originated from recipient T cells and thymic progenitors that had survived. Newly generated T cells supplied most T-cell counts and diversity one year post-transplant. Several hundred expanded graft clones reportedly gave rise to the alpha-beta T cells present about two months after transplant.

Unique molecular identifiers were incorporated when the TCRbeta library was constructed. TCRdb re-derived calls from the PCR reads in MiXCR, one entry per CDR3 protein. Seen here are a few hundred thousand distinct CDR3 sequences, approximately 42% observed once, and the top ten hold about 30%. The germline gives CDR1 SGHTA, CDR2 FQGNSA. The CDR3 is made up of 15 amino acids. The V and J ends lost 4 bases and 4 bases, in that order; junction bases with no gene match: 4. The chain is built from TRBV7-2 and TRBJ2-3, with 11 bases identical to TRBD2. This clonotype was sampled from a girl aged 2 to 10 with aplastic anemia, due to receive a stem cell transplant. The specimen was PBMCs, collected before TCRalphabeta/CD19-depleted stem cell transplant. The CDR3 sequence: CASSSSGGRSDTQYF. The CDR3 bases are TGTGCCAGCAGCTCTAGCGGGGGGCGGTCAGATACGCAGTATTTT.